This T cell receptor (beta chain) was recorded in a study of cytomegalovirus exposure and HLA in healthy donors (dated by TCRdb to the late 2010s). Context from the whole study: In an earlier analysis of some 550 of the donors, around 290 Gb of sequence data and 120 million or so unique TCR beta sequences from 150 million to 200 million T cells were reported. Class I and class II HLA loci were covered by the typing at four-digit resolution. Rather than drawing on any new phenotypic data, the later analysis identified candidate immune exposures from TCR beta sequences and the way those sequences occurred across donors. Using immunosequencing, the study profiled T cell repertoires from about 610 subjects and related those repertoires to cytomegalovirus serostatus. To predict cytomegalovirus infection status, the study brought together high-throughput TCR immunosequencing, statistical association of individual TCRs with disease status, and machine learning. Donor age, sex, ethnicity and CMV serostatus were collected together with the repertoire data. Four or five DR-DQ haplotypes were handled as single units for association and clustering because linkage in the cohort was strong. Every discovery cohort repertoire had been produced on one sequencing platform. In addition to the first cohort of roughly 700 subjects, a separate validation cohort of around 110 different subjects was used. The study aimed to test whether cataloging public T cell receptors could reveal signatures of past pathogen exposure. In a later analysis, previously published TCR beta repertoires from several hundred donors were re-analyzed and high-resolution HLA genotyping was added so that TCR occurrence patterns could be studied. In a later genetic analysis, genome-wide SNP genotypes for about 65% of the 666 donors were used, and that subset was treated as a discovery cohort. An earlier analysis of roughly 600 of the donors used high-throughput TCR beta sequencing to judge whether each TCR beta V gene segment behaved as functional or pseudogenic. Roughly 310 gigabases of sequencing data and approximately 85 million unique TCR sequences were included in an early release covering several hundred HLA-typed donors. Of the 350 to 450 genotyped donors, 81% were placed in the genetic ancestry cluster associated with self-reported Caucasian donors. On average, roughly 200,000 unique TCR beta nucleotide sequences were sequenced per donor among more than 350 genotyped donors of the cohort, with around 19% of those sequences being non-productive. The number of donors typed differed by locus, with about 629-630 for A, B, C, DRB1 and DQB1, approximately 500 for DQA1, 600 to 610 for DPA1, and approximately 470 for DPB1. The investigation overall reported the following: V-gene and J-gene trimming of TCR beta chains was associated with a missense DCLRE1C variant in a later genetic analysis, and the association was replicated in an independent cohort. A later analysis reported that several top co-occurrence clusters appeared linked to parvovirus B19, influenza, CMV and Epstein-Barr virus. The cohort was sequenced for TCR beta chains only, and without alpha or paired-chain data the features that could be detected were limited. Linkage disequilibrium might explain the correlated functional status among segregating V segments, but an unknown experimental factor could not be excluded. A further reported finding was that TCR beta sequences accurately predicted the HLA-A and HLA-B alleles for most subjects in the first cohort. Specific HLA alleles were associated with 15,000 to 20,000 TCR beta sequences at a false discovery rate of 0.05 in a later analysis. Because counts were too low, some 16 rarely observed V segments, including chromosome 9 orphons, were excluded from the earlier analysis of 587 of the donors. Some IMGT-functional V segments, including TRBV6-2 and TRBV6-3, could not be distinguished by the 87-base-pair reads and were therefore excluded. A cluster of highly shared sequence variants was judged likely to be a technical artifact of the sequencing pipeline. In an earlier analysis of some 500 of the donors, most TCR beta V segments appeared in productive rearrangements about 87% or about 30% of the time, broadly matching IMGT annotations. The only immune exposure information available for the cohort was CMV serostatus. The authors suggested that the approach could potentially be generalized to other disease states and immunological phenotypes. The study gave a list of 150 to 200 TCR beta chains associated with cytomegalovirus. According to a later analysis, most CMV-associated TCR beta chains appeared to be HLA-restricted, and the HLA associations seemed to be driven largely by CMV exposure. Cytomegalovirus status was reported to be diagnosed by the classifier with high specificity and sensitivity in both the original and validation cohorts. The presence/absence analyses assumed that sequencing depth was roughly uniform across donors, and that assumption may not be true. A later genetic analysis reported fewer N-insertions in productive TCRs among donors in an Asian-associated ancestry cluster than the approximately 700-donor mean. Strong co-occurrence of HLA alleles, especially DR and DQ, made assigning TCR associations to individual alleles difficult. Because HLA typing was missing for some donors at each locus, association tests included only the typed subset. In a later analysis, HLA-associated TCR beta chains showed more clonal expansion and lower generation probabilities than non-associated chains that were equally common. In a later analysis, TCR association rates were found to vary across HLA loci, with the most associated TCRs seen for DRB1 alleles and the fewest for HLA-C alleles. In vitro tests confirmed that a few of the cytomegalovirus-associated TCR beta chains recognize cytomegalovirus antigens. While some public TCRs were present in many individuals, most TCR sequences turned up only very rarely across donors.

Details on this clone: The clone's antigen remains unknown.

The cohort comprised some 700 healthy bone marrow donors. All cohort members were sampled while nominally healthy, although unrecorded immune exposures were likely present. The donor tested CMV seropositive and was one of the 289 seropositive cohort members. Every donor gave a peripheral blood sample, and the peripheral blood mononuclear cells from that sample were used for TCR beta sequencing. The Qiagen DNeasy Blood Extraction Kit was used to extract genomic DNA from the blood cell samples. Libraries came from the immunoSEQ multiplex PCR assay. The multiplex PCR relied on a mix of 60 forward primers for TCR Vbeta segments and 13 reverse primers for TCR Jbeta segments. A multiplex PCR assay on genomic DNA amplified the CDR3 region of rearranged TCR beta genes. Amplified TCR beta libraries were sequenced as 87-base-pair reads on the Illumina HiSeq System. Regarding the original processing steps: A later analysis tallied around 80 million unique TCR beta chains across the 600 to 700 repertoires, and about 10 million of those chains were shared by two or more donors. Raw reads were error-corrected and collapsed into unique sequences by a nearest-neighbor algorithm in which closely related sequences were merged to remove PCR and sequencing errors. Alignment of CDR3 sequences to IMGT reference sequences was used to assign V, D and J gene segments. For a sequence to be retained, a match of at least six nucleotides to both a V gene segment and a J gene segment was required. Rearrangements were classified as productive when the CDR3 lacked stop codons and remained in frame with V and J, and all other rearrangements were classified as non-productive. CDR3 was defined according to IMGT convention as the region running from the second conserved V-encoded cysteine to the conserved J-encoded phenylalanine. Sequences without an unambiguous match to a single V gene segment were excluded from the earlier analysis of a few hundred of the donors. An earlier analysis of approximately 590 of the donors called V segments functional above 56.7% productive rearrangements and segregating when the between-donor standard deviation exceeded 5%. A statistical classification framework was built for diagnosing cytomegalovirus status from the catalog of TCR beta chain sequences. In a later analysis, V and J genes were assigned by comparing TCR nucleotide sequences against IMGT/GENE-DB human TR gene sequences. Using the TCRdist pipeline, a later analysis assigned CDR3 sequences along with most-parsimonious VDJ recombination scenarios. In a later analysis, each TCR beta chain was defined by its CDR3 amino acid sequence together with its V-gene family, and reads lacking a unique V-gene family were excluded. A later analysis removed 592 highly shared, low-generation-probability nucleotide sequences to deal with suspected cross-contamination and a sequencing artifact. For each public chain, a later analysis derived a clonal expansion index from normalized ranks of inferred template counts within each repertoire. A later analysis computed generation probabilities with a VDJ recombination model fitted to out-of-frame rearrangements, and checked the results against IGoR. In a later analysis, TCR-TCR, TCR-HLA and TCR-CMV co-occurrence was scored with hypergeometric tests, and a repertoire-size bias correction was applied to TCR pairs. False discovery rates were estimated in a later analysis by permuting HLA or CMV assignments 20 times. In a later analysis, co-occurring TCRs were grouped with DBSCAN, and TCRdist sequence similarity was added when clustering was performed within HLA-allele-positive subsets. Co-occurrence clustering excluded repertoires with fewer than 30,000 or more than 120,000 public chains, plus five with anomalous nucleotide sharing. Imported from immuneACCESS, the table was reduced by TCRdb to in-frame sequences with V and J called. These copies leave out some clones; in studies compared against another copy, an unresolved V gene accounts for under half, and the cause of the remainder is not known. The DNA gave D and trimming, while V, J and clone size come from that table. In this sample's table one finds tens of thousands of clones. The ten biggest clones cover approximately 10% of the sample.

Via the germline V gene, CDR1 is SQVTM and CDR2 ANQGSEA. V is reduced by 4 bases and J by 6 bases, leaving a spacing of 15 bases between them. Including cysteine and phenylalanine, the CDR3 has 14 amino acids. Only the CDR3 DNA is retained, 42 bases long and in frame from the first base. The sequenced sample consisted of PBMCs. Recombination connected TRBV29-1 to TRBJ1-4; TRBD1 might be the D gene, on 5 matching bases. The clonotype comes from a middle-aged man in good health and CMV-seropositive. The CDR3 is CSVVQEGRDEKLFF. The nucleotide sequence is TGCAGCGTTGTACAGGAGGGGAGGGATGAAAAACTGTTTTTT.